These 9 T cell receptor beta chains share one sample of origin, sequenced in a study of blood T cell repertoires in COVID-19. The data were produced by immunoSEQ multiplex PCR, yet TCRdb's version contains in-frame clones alone and is incomplete. The sample records 100,000 to 150,000 clones, under 90% being singletons. Source material: PBMCs or T cells enriched from blood (not recorded which). These TCRs come from a man aged 35 to 55 with acute COVID-19.

The V call is TRBV12-3 or TRBV12-4, the J call TRBJ1-1; weak D call: TRBD1 (5 bases). The CDR3 is 12 residues long. Deletions cut 3 bases from V and 11 bases from J, with 13 bases between. As DNA, the CDR3 is TGTGCCAGCAGTTTGGGTCAGGGAAAGGCTTTCTTT. It yields the protein CASSLGQGKAFF.

This rearrangement joins TRBV28 to TRBJ2-1, with 10 positions matching TRBD2. This CDR3 has 16 amino acids. V trimming: 6 bases; J trimming: 4 bases; junction bases outside the gene matches: 9. Looked up from germline, CDR1 is MDHEN and CDR2 is SYDVKM. CDR3 loop: CASSANPSGSYNEQFF. The CDR3 DNA reads as TGTGCCAGCAGCGCAAACCCTAGCGGGAGTTACAATGAGCAGTTCTTC.

This clone was counted only a few times. J is TRBJ1-3 and V is TRBV6-6; TRBD1 might be the D (5 bases). Germline V gene lookup returns CDR1 MNHNY and CDR2 SVGAGI (reference sequence). There are 14 residues in the CDR3. V was cut by 8 bases and J by 6 bases, with 17 bases left in between. CDR3 in amino acids: CASRLGVGANTIYF. For the CDR3, the DNA is TGTGCCAGCCGGTTAGGGGTTGGCGCAAACACCATATATTTT.

The chain has TRBV5-1 and TRBJ2-5; D ambiguous. Per the germline V gene, CDR1 is SGHRS and CDR2 is YFSETQ. V was trimmed by 3 bases and J by 5 bases, leaving 5 bases between them. The CDR3 covers 11 residues. The CDR3 sequence: CASSSQETQYF. The CDR3 region has the DNA TGCGCCAGCAGCTCCCAGGAGACCCAGTACTTC.

The chain recombines TRBV19 with TRBJ1-1; 10 bases map to TRBD1. With 7 bases clipped from V and 5 bases from J, the junction kept 7 bases outside the gene matches. The V gene's germline CDR1 is LNHDA and CDR2 SQIVND (reference sequence). The CDR3 extends over 14 amino acids. The CDR3 reads CASNGRTGGTEAFF. CDR3 in DNA: TGTGCCAGTAATGGAAGGACAGGGGGGACTGAAGCTTTCTTT.

The chain links TRBV7-3 to TRBJ1-1; 7 bases match TRBD1. Per germline, CDR1 SGHTA and CDR2 FQGTGA. CDR3 length: 14 residues. The trim removed 4 bases at V and 3 bases at J, leaving 5 bases unmatched. The CDR3 DNA reads as TGTGCCAGCAGCTCCAGGGGGGCAGACACTGAAGCTTTCTTT. This encodes CASSSRGADTEAFF. The full variable domain, with the rest looked up from reference TRBV7-3 and TRBJ1-1, is GAGVSQTPSNKVTEKGKYVELRCDPISGHTALYWYRQSLGQGPEFLIYFQGTGAADDSGLPNDRFFAVRPEGSVSTLKIQRTERGDSAVYLCASSSRGADTEAFFGQGTRLTVV.

A few counts support this clone. The chain is built from TRBV4-1 and TRBJ2-5, with TRBD2 matching 10 bases. The CDR3 spans 18 residues. Per the germline V gene, CDR1 is MGHRA and CDR2 is YSYEKL. J was trimmed by 5 bases and V by 2 bases; bases with no gene match: 14. CDR3 DNA sequence: TGCGCCAGCAGCCAAACTGGGGACCTAGCGGGAGTTATGGAGACCCAGTACTTC. It codes for CASSQTGDLAGVMETQYF.

The V gene is TRBV2, the J gene TRBJ2-1; 8 nucleotides agree with TRBD2. With V trimmed by 7 bases and J by 3 bases, 11 bases remained unmatched. Germline V gene lookup returns CDR1 SNHLY and CDR2 FYNNEI. CDR3 length equals 16 residues. The CDR3 DNA is TGTGCCAGCACGGGGGCTAGCGGGTCCGACTACAATGAGCAGTTCTTC. This encodes CASTGASGSDYNEQFF. The full variable domain, completed using reference TRBV2 and TRBJ2-1, is EPEVTQTPSHQVTQMGQEVILRCVPISNHLYFYWYRQILGQKVEFLVSFYNNEISEKSEIFDDQFSVERPDGSNFTLKIRSTKLEDSAMYFCASTGASGSDYNEQFFGPGTRLTVL.

The chain couples TRBV5-6 to TRBJ2-7; tentative D call: TRBD2 (6 bases). Germline CDR1 and CDR2: SGHDT and YYEEEE. This CDR3 is built from 16 residues. V lost 4 bases and J 1 base, leaving 18 bases between the germline ends. CDR3 sequence reads: CASSKDPPGASYEQYF. CDR3 bases: TGTGCCAGCAGCAAGGACCCTCCGGGAGCGTCCTACGAGCAGTACTTC. The whole variable domain, filled in from reference TRBV5-6 and TRBJ2-7, reads DAGVTQSPTHLIKTRGQQVTLRCSPKSGHDTVSWYQQALGQGPQFIFQYYEEEERQRGNFPDRFSGHQFPNYSSELNVNALLLGDSALYLCASSKDPPGASYEQYFGPGTRLTVT.